The text below deals with one T cell receptor (beta chain). Its antigen is as yet unknown. Arm-PCR of CDR3 regions and iRepertoire HTBI primers were used to build TCR beta libraries. TCRdb reprocessed the multiplex PCR reads with MiXCR, giving one entry per CDR3 protein. The sample has 500,000 to 800,000 distinct CDR3 sequences; around 30% are singletons. The data derive from a study of regulatory T cells in long-lasting Graves disease. Sample time point: persistent/refractory GD, antithyroid drugs over 5 years with positive TRAb. Preparation of the TCR library used RNA extracted from PBMCs. American Thyroid Association guidelines defined Graves' disease diagnosis. Study findings and constraints: The analysis examined peripheral blood only and excluded thyroid tissue. Persistent disease exhibited a predilection for TRBV28, TRBJ1-2 and TRBJ2-5.

The CDR3 has 15 residues. Trimming removed 1 base at V and 4 bases at J, with 14 bases between. Germline V gives CDR1 ENHRY, CDR2 SYGVKD. V and J are TRBV10-3 and TRBJ2-7; D might be TRBD1 or TRBD2, each matching 5 bases. Specimen: peripheral blood mononuclear cells (PBMCs), collected when the disease was refractory, from a patient treated with antithyroid drugs. This clonotype originated in a female donor with Graves disease. The CDR3 DNA reads TGTGCCATCAGTGAGTACGCAGGGCGGACTTACGAGCAGTACTTC. This encodes CAISEYAGRTYEQYF.